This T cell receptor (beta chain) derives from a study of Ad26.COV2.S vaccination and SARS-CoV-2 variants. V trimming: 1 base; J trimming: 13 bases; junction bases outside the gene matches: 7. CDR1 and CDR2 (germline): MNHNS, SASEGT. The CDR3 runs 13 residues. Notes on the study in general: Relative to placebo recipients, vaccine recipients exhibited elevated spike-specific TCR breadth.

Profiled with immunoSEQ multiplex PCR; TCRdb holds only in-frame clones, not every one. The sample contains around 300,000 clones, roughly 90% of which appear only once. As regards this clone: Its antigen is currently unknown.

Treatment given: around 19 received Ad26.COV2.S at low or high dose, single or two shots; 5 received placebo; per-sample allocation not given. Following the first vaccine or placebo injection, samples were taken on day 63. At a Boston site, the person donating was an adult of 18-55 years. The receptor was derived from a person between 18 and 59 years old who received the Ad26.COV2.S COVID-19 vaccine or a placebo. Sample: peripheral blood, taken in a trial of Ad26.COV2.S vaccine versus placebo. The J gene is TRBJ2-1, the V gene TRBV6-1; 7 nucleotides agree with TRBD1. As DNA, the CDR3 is TGTGCCAGCAGTGAAGGAGAACAGGGGTTCCAGTTCTTC. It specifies CASSEGEQGFQFF.